This T cell receptor beta chain was recorded in a study of T cell clonality in common variable immunodeficiency. Overall study findings and caveats: Common variable immunodeficiency TCR beta sequences reportedly had fewer deletions and N-nucleotide insertions. T cell subpopulation sequencing would be needed to explain CVID clonality. CVID subjects showed higher TCRbeta clonality than healthy controls.

This clone was detected a few times. The antigen is undetermined. The read halts 3 residues ahead of the CDR3 end, with the missing end drawn from the germline J gene. This CDR3 region has 16 residues. Germline values: CDR1 LNHDA, CDR2 SQIVND (reference sequence). J was trimmed by 3 bases and V by 3 bases; bases with no gene match: 10. The method was immunoSEQ multiplex PCR; TCRdb's version includes in-frame clones alone and lacks a portion of them. Altogether roughly 25,000 clones were found in the sample, and no singletons occur. The source material was peripheral blood mononuclear cells. This chain joins TRBV19 and TRBJ1-1; 7 bases line up with TRBD1. The origin of this receptor is a human donor with common variable immunodeficiency. The CDR3 reads CASSIVAAGGDTEAFF. The CDR3 bases that were read are TGTGCCAGTAGTATCGTGGCTGCAGGGGGTGACACTGAA.